The text below deals with one T cell receptor beta chain. No antigen is known for it. This sample was taken from a study of OX40 agonist ivuxolimab in advanced cancers. Study context: Patients achieving partial responses numbered three: one hepatocellular carcinoma case and two cutaneous melanoma cases. Overall study findings and caveats: Undetermined was the antigen specificity of the expanded peripheral T cells. At 0.1 to 3.0 mg/kg and by week 6, clonal expansion occurred in CD4+ and CD8+ blood T cells. Among some nonresponders, normalized T-cell clonal expansion was also low.

Assay used: immunoSEQ multiplex PCR; TCRdb lists only in-frame clones, some missing. The sample lists about 98,000 clones, roughly nine tenths seen once, with roughly 0.52% in the top ten. This sequence was found in an adult with an advanced solid tumor such as melanoma, head and neck, liver or kidney cancer. The sample here was CD4+ or CD8+ T cells sorted from blood, taken in a trial of the OX40 agonist ivuxolimab.

The CDR3 nucleotides are TGCGCCAGCAGTACGGACGGAAACACTGAAGCTTTCTTT. Its translation: CASSTDGNTEAFF. This chain uses TRBV5-1 with TRBJ1-1; no definite D call. Deletions cut 5 bases from V and 2 bases from J, with 10 bases between. The germline V gene has CDR1 SGHRS and CDR2 YFSETQ. The CDR3 runs to 13 residues. Complete variable domain (other parts from reference TRBV5-1 and TRBJ1-1): KAGVTQTPRYLIKTRGQQVTLSCSPISGHRSVSWYQQTPGQGLQFLFEYFSETQRNKGNFPGRFSGRQFSNSRSEMNVSTLELGDSALYLCASSTDGNTEAFFGQGTRLTVV.